This T cell receptor (beta chain) was recorded in a study of metastatic and nonmetastatic thyroid tumors. Study-wide context: The authors compared repertoires across blood and tumor or nodule tissue from malignant and benign thyroid patients.

No patient received treatment before thyroid surgery. TCRdb called clones again from the PCR reads with MiXCR. The table lists 10,000 or so clones, 25% to 35% of them singletons. This receptor was obtained from a female donor with papillary thyroid cancer or a benign thyroid nodule (not recorded which). Some clones in this sample may be carry-over from other donors' samples. The sequenced material came from tumor tissue.

CDR3 in DNA: TGTGCCAGCAGCCCGATGGCGTCAGGGTCAAAGAATGAGCAGTTCTTC. This codes for CASSPMASGSKNEQFF. The chain uses TRBV11-1 and TRBJ2-1; TRBD1 is a possible D gene (5 bases). This CDR3 is 16 amino acids long. Germline V CDR1 and CDR2: SGHAT, FQDESV (reference sequence). V was trimmed by 5 bases and J by 7 bases, leaving 21 bases between them.